The 14 T cell receptor beta chains in this list originate from one sample, sequenced in a study of neurological immune-mediated disorders. MiXCR, applied by TCRdb to the 5' RACE reads, yields one record per CDR3 protein. Among fewer than 110,000 distinct CDR3 sequences listed, under 14% were seen once. The time point: longitudinal time-point 3. Material for sequencing was PBMCs. The receptors here all came from a female donor with HTLV-1-associated myelopathy (HAM/TSP).

This clonotype has ten or more counts. This chain joins TRBV20-1 and TRBJ2-1; maybe TRBD1 (5 bases). Germline V gene sequence: CDR1 DFQATT, CDR2 SNEGSKA (reference sequence). Trimming stripped 1 base from V and 7 bases from J, with 14 bases between. This CDR3 comprises 14 residues. The CDR3 protein is CSARALGPLNEQFF. CDR3 DNA: TGCAGTGCTAGAGCGTTGGGGCCTTTGAATGAGCAGTTCTTC.

This clonotype was picked up many times. The genes are TRBV7-2 and TRBJ2-1; D is unresolved. CDR3 length equals 11 residues. CDR1 and CDR2 from the germline V gene are SGHTA and FQGNSA. V lost 3 bases to trimming and J lost 8 bases, with 5 bases between them. CDR3 region: CASSFRHEQFF. As DNA, the CDR3 is TGTGCCAGCAGCTTCCGCCATGAGCAGTTCTTC.

Ten or more counts support this clonotype. This CDR3 reads CASSLHTGGGAANEQFF. The CDR3 DNA sequence: TGTGCCAGCAGCCTTCACACGGGCGGGGGGGCGGCCAATGAGCAGTTCTTC. The chain links TRBV3-1 to TRBJ2-1; 9 nucleotides align to TRBD2. Germline CDR1 reads LGHDT; CDR2 reads YNNKEL (reference sequence). This CDR3 has 17 residues. V trimming: 4 bases; J trimming: 6 bases; junction bases outside the gene matches: 13.

This clonotype was found a few times. The chain combines TRBV20-1 with TRBJ1-1; no firm D call. The CDR3 is made up of 10 amino acids. In germline, CDR1 is DFQATT, CDR2 SNEGSKA (reference sequence). The V end lost 0 bases, the J end lost 4 bases, and 0 bases lay between the germline ends. In DNA, the CDR3 is TGCAGTGCTAGAGACACTGAAGCTTTCTTT. As protein: CSARDTEAFF.

This clonotype was counted at least ten times. J is TRBJ2-6 and V is TRBV5-6, with D unresolved. Trimming removed 1 base at V and 0 bases at J, with 5 bases between. Germline values: CDR1 SGHDT, CDR2 YYEEEE. The CDR3 sequence is 15 residues long. The CDR3 DNA follows: TGTGCCAGCAGCTTGCTGGCCTCTGGGGCCAACGTCCTGACTTTC. Its protein is CASSLLASGANVLTF. The whole variable domain, remainder taken from reference TRBV5-6 and TRBJ2-6, is DAGVTQSPTHLIKTRGQQVTLRCSPKSGHDTVSWYQQALGQGPQFIFQYYEEEERQRGNFPDRFSGHQFPNYSSELNVNALLLGDSALYLCASSLLASGANVLTFGAGSRLTVL.

This clonotype has at least ten counts. V is TRBV6-4 and J is TRBJ1-1, with D perhaps TRBD1 (5 bases). V lost 4 bases and J 3 bases, leaving 9 bases between the germline ends. CDR1 is MRHNA, CDR2 SNTAGT, per germline. The CDR3 extends over 13 amino acids. CDR3 coding DNA: TGTGCCAGCAGTGCGGGGGAGGACACTGAAGCTTTCTTT. Translating it yields CASSAGEDTEAFF.

On this clonotype itself: A much larger clone is a single base away; this may be a read error. The chain has TRBV7-2 and TRBJ2-3; D unclear. Per the germline V gene, CDR1 is SGHTA and CDR2 is FQGNSA. CDR3 size: 14 residues. Here the CDR3 DNA reads TGTGCCAGCACCAAGGACCGGAGCACAGAAACGCAGTATTTT. Its translation: CASTKDRSTETQYF.

This clonotype showed up many times. The CDR3 DNA is TGCAGTGCTGGAAGAGATGGCTACACCTTC. Protein sequence: CSAGRDGYTF. The V gene is TRBV20-1, the J gene TRBJ1-2; D is undetermined. The ends were cut back, 5 bases at V and 6 bases at J, with 7 bases in the middle. The length of the CDR3 is 10 residues. Per germline, CDR1 DFQATT and CDR2 SNEGSKA (reference sequence).

This clonotype occurred many times. The J gene is TRBJ2-1, the V gene TRBV5-1, with 8 bases matching TRBD1. The germline gives CDR1 SGHRS, CDR2 YFSETQ. The CDR3 loop spans 15 amino acids. With V trimmed by 3 bases and J by 5 bases, 7 bases remained unmatched. CDR3 nucleotides: TGCGCCAGCAGCTCCCTGCAGGGGGCGGACAATGAGCAGTTCTTC. Amino acids: CASSSLQGADNEQFF.

This clonotype has a count of ten or more. The chain links TRBV20-1 to TRBJ2-1; possibly TRBD2 for D (6 bases). The CDR3 extends over 11 amino acids. Germline V lookup: CDR1 DFQATT, CDR2 SNEGSKA (reference sequence). V dropped 3 bases and J dropped 15 bases, with 15 bases sitting between them. The DNA for the CDR3 is TGCAGTGCTAGTACCGGGACTTCCCGGTTCTTC. This encodes CSASTGTSRFF.

This clonotype has at least ten counts. V is TRBV5-1 and J is TRBJ2-2; D gene uncertain. This CDR3 contains 14 residues. V lost 0 bases, J lost 0 bases, and 3 bases lay in between. Per the germline V gene, CDR1 is SGHRS and CDR2 is YFSETQ. The chain's CDR3 is CASSLAANTGELFF. The CDR3 DNA sequence: TGCGCCAGCAGCTTGGCAGCGAACACCGGGGAGCTGTTTTTT. The entire variable domain, with the rest obtained from reference TRBV5-1 and TRBJ2-2, is as follows: KAGVTQTPRYLIKTRGQQVTLSCSPISGHRSVSWYQQTPGQGLQFLFEYFSETQRNKGNFPGRFSGRQFSNSRSEMNVSTLELGDSALYLCASSLAANTGELFFGEGSRLTVL.

This clonotype was counted ten times or more. J is TRBJ2-7 and V is TRBV20-1, with D hard to call. The CDR3 consists of 13 residues. V gave up 7 bases and J gave up 5 bases, with 18 bases separating them. Germline CDR1 DFQATT, CDR2 SNEGSKA (reference sequence). The CDR3 region is CSVLSAVTDEQYF. CDR3 sequence (DNA): TGCAGTGTCTTAAGCGCGGTGACCGACGAGCAGTACTTC.

As to this clonotype: This may be a read error, as it is one base from a much larger clone. The chain combines TRBV5-8 with TRBJ2-3; TRBD2 matches at 10 bases. Germline V gives CDR1 SGHTS, CDR2 YDEGEE. J gave up 1 base and V 8 bases, and 16 bases lay outside the gene matches. The CDR3 runs 18 residues. In DNA, the CDR3 is TGTGCCAGGAGCGCCGGGACCTTAGCGGGGGGCGGCACAGATACGCAGTATTTT. Translated: CARSAGTLAGGGTDTQYF.

Ten or more counts support this clonotype. This rearrangement joins TRBV5-1 to TRBJ2-7, with D unresolved. The V and J ends lost 2 bases and 0 bases respectively, with 9 bases between them. This CDR3 is 14 amino acids long. From germline, CDR1 is SGHRS and CDR2 YFSETQ. CDR3 residues: CASSLEVSSYEQYF. The CDR3 DNA follows: TGCGCCAGCAGCTTAGAGGTCAGCTCCTACGAGCAGTACTTC.